This T cell receptor beta chain was identified in a study of OX40 agonist ivuxolimab in advanced cancers. Study as a whole: It was ivuxolimab, an agonistic anti-OX40 (CD134) antibody, that patients were treated with.

Clones were sequenced by immunoSEQ multiplex PCR, and TCRdb holds only the in-frame ones, with some missing. The sample has about 29,000 clones, roughly 92% seen once; the top ten hold almost 9.5%. The CDR3 loop spans 12 amino acids. V was clipped by 0 bases and J by 3 bases, with 3 bases between them. Germline V lookup: CDR1 SGHAT, CDR2 FQNNGV. Whole-study results and caveats: CD4+ and CD8+ blood T cells expanded clonally by week 6 at 0.1 to 3.0 mg/kg. In the 0.1-3.0 mg/kg groups, partial responders showed among the lowest expansion. Expanded clones belonging to CD8+ T cells outnumbered, on average, those of CD4+.

As regards this clone: Its antigen is undetermined.

The source is an adult with an advanced solid tumor such as melanoma, head and neck, liver or kidney cancer. The sample in question was CD4+ or CD8+ T cells sorted from blood, obtained in a trial of the OX40 agonist ivuxolimab. The genes are TRBV11-2 and TRBJ2-7; D is ambiguous. The CDR3 loop is CASSLENYEQYF. In DNA, the CDR3 is TGTGCCAGCAGCTTAGAGAACTACGAGCAGTACTTC.